This T cell receptor beta chain derives from a study of T cell responses to AZD1222 COVID-19 vaccine. General study findings and limits: A mostly white British donor set with more females was recruited, and clonal diversity was possibly underestimated.

Trimming at V came to 3 bases and at J to 5 bases, leaving 16 bases not matched to a gene. CDR1 KGHSH and CDR2 LQKENI come from the germline V gene. The CDR3 totals 18 residues. As to this clone: No antigen is known for it.

Some clones are missing from TCRdb's copy, which holds only in-frame ones; the method was immunoSEQ multiplex PCR. Among some 200,000 clones listed, about 90% were seen once. The chain joins TRBV18 to TRBJ1-1; 9 bases are shared with TRBD1. The clonotype comes from an adult in good health. The sequences come from peripheral blood, collected on day 0 of AZD1222 vaccination. In DNA, the CDR3 is TGTGCCAGCTCACCTTACGTCCCGGGACAGGGAGGGGAAACTGAAGCTTTCTTT. Translating it yields CASSPYVPGQGGETEAFF.